Listed below are T cell receptor beta chains from one sample, sequenced in a study of T cell responses to AZD1222 COVID-19 vaccine. Data came from immunoSEQ multiplex PCR; TCRdb stores just in-frame clones and leaves some out. The sample contains roughly 70,000 clones, approximately 79% of which appear only once. Sequenced material: peripheral blood, taken on day 0 of MenACWY control vaccination. These receptor sequences come from an adult in good health. CDR3s include the opening cysteine and the closing phenylalanine or tryptophan. D genes are given only for firm matches. The size entry is marked missing in some rows and otherwise reads once, few, many or a size class.

clone size: .; J gene: TRBJ1-3; V gene: TRBV7-9; D gene: .; CDR3 protein: CASRQGSGNTIYF; CDR3 DNA: TGTGCCAGCAGGCAGGGTTCTGGAAACACCATATATTTT
clone size: .; J gene: TRBJ2-1; V gene: TRBV5-4; D gene: TRBD1; CDR3 protein: CASSLPGTGAEEQFF; CDR3 DNA: TGTGCCAGCAGCTTGCCCGGGACAGGGGCCGAGGAGCAGTTCTTC
clone size: .; J gene: TRBJ2-1; V gene: TRBV18; D gene: .; CDR3 protein: CASSHGQRGQNNEQFF; CDR3 DNA: TGTGCCAGCTCTCACGGACAGAGGGGTCAAAACAATGAGCAGTTCTTC
clone size: .; J gene: TRBJ2-7; V gene: TRBV4-1; D gene: .; CDR3 protein: CASSLDYLYEQYF; CDR3 DNA: TGCGCCAGCAGCCTGGACTACCTCTACGAGCAGTACTTC
clone size: once; J gene: TRBJ1-2; V gene: TRBV6-5; D gene: .; CDR3 protein: CASRAFDYGYTF; CDR3 DNA: TGTGCCAGCAGGGCCTTCGACTATGGCTACACCTTC
clone size: .; J gene: TRBJ1-5; V gene: TRBV28; D gene: .; CDR3 protein: CASSFKGHPNQPQHF; CDR3 DNA: TGTGCCAGCAGTTTCAAGGGTCACCCCAATCAGCCCCAGCATTTT
clone size: .; J gene: TRBJ2-5; V gene: TRBV28; D gene: TRBD1; CDR3 protein: CASSPRQGRQETQYF; CDR3 DNA: TGTGCCAGCAGTCCCAGACAGGGACGACAAGAGACCCAGTACTTC
clone size: .; J gene: TRBJ1-2; V gene: TRBV2; D gene: TRBD1; CDR3 protein: CASSGTANYGYTF; CDR3 DNA: TGTGCCAGCTCTGGGACAGCAAACTATGGCTACACCTTC
clone size: few; J gene: TRBJ2-1; V gene: TRBV6-5; D gene: .; CDR3 protein: CASSYWGGDNEQFF; CDR3 DNA: TGTGCCAGCAGTTACTGGGGCGGGGACAATGAGCAGTTCTTC
clone size: .; J gene: TRBJ1-2; V gene: TRBV19; D gene: .; CDR3 protein: CATNSQTIYGYTF; CDR3 DNA: TGTGCCACGAACTCTCAGACGATCTATGGCTACACCTTC
clone size: .; J gene: TRBJ1-1; V gene: TRBV5-4; D gene: .; CDR3 protein: CASSIPGPRGTEAFF; CDR3 DNA: TGTGCCAGCAGCATCCCCGGGCCCCGAGGAACTGAAGCTTTCTTT
clone size: .; J gene: TRBJ2-7; V gene: TRBV12-3/TRBV12-4; D gene: .; CDR3 protein: CASSRDILYEQYF; CDR3 DNA: TGTGCCAGCAGCCGGGACATCCTCTACGAGCAGTACTTC
clone size: once; J gene: TRBJ2-1; V gene: TRBV4-2; D gene: TRBD2; CDR3 protein: CASSQETSGGAGYNEQFF; CDR3 DNA: TGTGCCAGCAGCCAAGAAACTAGCGGGGGGGCGGGCTACAATGAGCAGTTCTTC
clone size: .; J gene: TRBJ1-1; V gene: TRBV5-4; D gene: TRBD1; CDR3 protein: CASSFGGQGNPAAAFF; CDR3 DNA: TGTGCCAGCAGCTTCGGCGGACAGGGAAATCCCGCGGCAGCTTTCTTT
clone size: .; J gene: TRBJ1-1; V gene: TRBV5-6; D gene: .; CDR3 protein: CASSLGGGQYTEAFF; CDR3 DNA: TGTGCCAGCAGCTTGGGTGGGGGGCAGTACACTGAAGCTTTCTTT